This T cell receptor (beta chain) was documented in a study of blood T cell repertoires in COVID-19. Study at large: Samples came from the United States, Italy and Spain, spanning acute and convalescent COVID-19. PBMCs, B-cell-depleted T cells, or T cells were the source of the cDNA or gDNA that made up the material.

Donors were grouped by their self-reported clinical history. Exposed participants came across a COVID-19 case within 2 weeks before study entry. Here immunoSEQ multiplex PCR was the method, and the copy in TCRdb shows in-frame clones only, minus some. The table shows 110,000 to 150,000 clones, with around 80% occurring only once. The CDR3 covers 16 residues. Trimming took 6 bases from V and 3 from J, leaving 18 bases between them. In germline, CDR1 is MDHEN, CDR2 SYDVKM. The sequenced sample consisted of PBMCs or T cells enriched from blood (not recorded which). This clonotype was obtained from a woman aged 18-30 years who had been exposed to COVID-19. V is TRBV28 and J is TRBJ2-1, with D perhaps matching TRBD1 (5 bases). This CDR3 reads CASSSDRSLSYNEQFF. In nucleotides, the CDR3 is TGTGCCAGCAGCTCAGACAGATCTCTCAGCTACAATGAGCAGTTCTTC.